This TCR beta chain was documented in a study of blood T cells in healthy people across ages. This CDR3 contains 14 residues. CDR1 and CDR2 (germline): SQVTM, ANQGSEA. Trimming pared 5 bases from V and 2 bases from J, leaving 16 bases between. This clonotype was seen many times. The target antigen is unknown. The second PCR ran about 6 to 12 cycles with a sample-barcoded 5' primer and J-beta primers. In TCRdb, the 5' RACE reads were re-called with MiXCR into one record per CDR3 protein. The repertoire holds about 670,000 distinct CDR3 sequences, around 41% seen once, with 25% to 35% in the top ten. Whole-study findings and limits: Long-lived donors carried more naive CD4+ cells and greater diversity than aged donors. CMV status of donors was unknown, possibly confounding expanded clonotype changes.

Sequencing was carried out using blood. This sequence was found in a man at least 80 years old in good health. The rearrangement uses TRBV29-1 and TRBJ2-7, with D maybe TRBD1 (5 bases). CDR3 sequence (DNA): TGCAGCGTTATGACAGAGTCTATTACCTACGAGCAGTACTTC. It specifies CSVMTESITYEQYF.